Listed below are T cell receptor beta chains from one sample, sequenced in a study of T cells after yellow fever vaccination. MiXCR, applied by TCRdb to the 5' RACE reads, yields one record per CDR3 protein. This sample has about 320,000 distinct CDR3 sequences, with roughly 4.3% found just once. The starting material was PBMCs, obtained 15 days after the yellow fever booster vaccination. Receptors originate from a man between 18 and 29 years old who received the YFV17D yellow fever vaccine. The CDR3 runs from the conserved cysteine through the conserved F or W. The size of a clone is reported for some rows only, either as once, few or many, or as a class for expanded clones.

V: TRBV7-2; size: many; CDR3: CASSLGRGGTQYF
V: TRBV6-2/TRBV6-3; size: NA; CDR3: CASSFQYQPQHF
V: TRBV2; size: NA; CDR3: CASRDIGDEETQYF
V: TRBV6-2/TRBV6-3; size: few; CDR3: CASKVRQGRNQPQHF
V: TRBV6-5; size: NA; CDR3: CASSYSKGYTQYF
V: TRBV7-2; size: many; CDR3: CASSLGSGLARTDTQYF
V: TRBV6-5; size: NA; CDR3: CASSYIQSSYNSPLHF
V: TRBV11-2; size: few; CDR3: CASSRRTGSFNEQFF
V: TRBV7-2; size: many; CDR3: CASSFRGMNTEAFF
V: TRBV6-5; size: NA; CDR3: CATQLNSRDLIPYEQYF
V: TRBV20-1; size: many; CDR3: CSAGDRNEQFF
V: TRBV7-2; size: many; CDR3: CASSLVRLPEQFF
V: TRBV4-3; size: few; CDR3: CASSLYDSYNEQFF
V: TRBV7-2; size: many; CDR3: CASSLDPGVSYEQYF
V: TRBV7-9; size: few; CDR3: CASSPPRWGQASATNEKLFF
V: TRBV7-2; size: few; CDR3: CASSLRQNSPLHF
V: TRBV11-2; size: many; CDR3: CASSLEGRGATQYF
V: TRBV7-9; size: NA; CDR3: CASSIRGQGWQTQYF
V: TRBV4-1; size: many; CDR3: CASSQGEGDMNTEAFF
V: TRBV12-3/TRBV12-4; size: many; CDR3: CASSEQGKDTGELFF
V: TRBV18; size: few; CDR3: CASSKGVFMNTEAFF
V: TRBV11-2; size: many; CDR3: CASSSTGGDEQFF
V: TRBV20-1; size: many; CDR3: CSAQGGSQPDTQYF
V: TRBV6-2/TRBV6-3; size: NA; CDR3: CASINGLSYNEQFF
V: TRBV6-6; size: many; CDR3: CASSSKDTIYF
V: TRBV20-1; size: few; CDR3: CSAGLGQGMKQYF
V: TRBV24-1; size: NA; CDR3: CATSDLLRETQYF
V: TRBV6-6; size: many; CDR3: CATTGSNYGYTF
V: TRBV5-1; size: many; CDR3: CASSLSGGTGELFF
V: TRBV5-1; size: NA; CDR3: CASTHLFGPWDSEGSGNTIYF
V: TRBV7-7; size: few; CDR3: CASSLGPQNIQYF
V: TRBV11-2; size: NA; CDR3: CASSSHSRDTQYF
V: TRBV20-1; size: few; CDR3: CSARSTWANEKLFF
V: TRBV10-3; size: many; CDR3: CAINAGQGFGTEAFF
V: TRBV7-2; size: few; CDR3: CASSLYAGPEAFF